This T cell receptor beta chain was identified in a study of blood T cell repertoires in COVID-19. Study overall: T cells, B-cell-depleted T cells, or PBMCs supplied cDNA or gDNA.

Authors' analysis steps: The authors estimated nucleated cell counts from reference gene primer amplification. Using immunoSEQ multiplex PCR, the repertoire was profiled, and TCRdb retains in-frame clones only, with some absent. The DNA gave D and trimming, while V, J and clone size come from that table. Among some 28,000 clones listed, roughly nine tenths were seen once. Germline-derived CDR1 and CDR2 are ENHRY and SYGVKD. CDR3 size: 15 residues. The V and J ends lost 3 bases and 3 bases respectively, with 12 bases between them. The chain joins TRBV10-3 to TRBJ2-1; D unclear. The source of this sequence is a human donor in a cohort sampled during active COVID-19. The specimen was peripheral blood. The CDR3 reads CAISDSWADYNEQFF. CDR3 coding DNA: TGTGCCATCAGTGATTCGTGGGCCGACTACAATGAGCAGTTCTTC.